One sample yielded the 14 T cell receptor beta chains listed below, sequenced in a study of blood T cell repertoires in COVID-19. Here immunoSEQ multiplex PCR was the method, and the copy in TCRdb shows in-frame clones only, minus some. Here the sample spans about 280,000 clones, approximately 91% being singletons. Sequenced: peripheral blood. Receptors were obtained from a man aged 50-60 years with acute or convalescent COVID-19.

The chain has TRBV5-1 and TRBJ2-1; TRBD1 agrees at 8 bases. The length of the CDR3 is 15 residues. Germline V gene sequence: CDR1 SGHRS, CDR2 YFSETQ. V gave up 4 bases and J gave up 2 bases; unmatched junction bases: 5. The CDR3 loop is CASSLPGQAYNEQFF. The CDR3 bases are TGCGCCAGCAGCCTACCGGGACAGGCCTACAATGAGCAGTTCTTC.

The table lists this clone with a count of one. CDR3 amino acids: CASSSPMNTEAFF. DNA of the CDR3: TGCGCCAGCAGCTCCCCTATGAACACTGAAGCTTTCTTT. The gene calls are TRBV5-1 and TRBJ1-1; D unclear. The germline V gene encodes CDR1 SGHRS and CDR2 YFSETQ. This CDR3 is built from 13 residues. The germline V and J ends were trimmed by 3 bases and 0 bases, with 6 bases remaining between them.

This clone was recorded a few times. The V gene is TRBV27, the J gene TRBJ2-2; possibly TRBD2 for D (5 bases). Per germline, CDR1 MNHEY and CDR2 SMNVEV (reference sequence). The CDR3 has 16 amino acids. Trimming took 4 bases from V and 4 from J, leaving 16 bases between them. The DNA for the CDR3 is TGTGCCAGCAGTTCGCCCTCAGTAGCGCTCACCGGGGAGCTGTTTTTT. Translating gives CASSSPSVALTGELFF.

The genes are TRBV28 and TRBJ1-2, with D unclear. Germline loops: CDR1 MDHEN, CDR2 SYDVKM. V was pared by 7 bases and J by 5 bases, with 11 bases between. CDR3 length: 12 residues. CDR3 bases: TGTGCCAGCACCTCGGGGAATTATGGCTACACCTTC. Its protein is CASTSGNYGYTF.

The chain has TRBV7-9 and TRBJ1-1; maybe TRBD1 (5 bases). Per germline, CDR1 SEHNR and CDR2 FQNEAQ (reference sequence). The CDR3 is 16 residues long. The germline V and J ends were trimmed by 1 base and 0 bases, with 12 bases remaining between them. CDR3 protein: CASSLDRGNLNTEAFF. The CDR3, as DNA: TGTGCCAGCAGCTTAGATAGGGGAAACCTGAACACTGAAGCTTTCTTT.

The CDR3: CASGLVGSRPHNEQFF. The CDR3, as DNA: TGTGCTAGTGGTTTGGTAGGGAGCAGACCCCACAATGAGCAGTTCTTC. The chain carries TRBV12-5 and TRBJ2-1; D might be TRBD2 (5 bases). Trimming pared 0 bases from V and 5 bases from J, leaving 14 bases between. The CDR3 is 16 amino acids. Germline V gene data show CDR1 as LGHNT and CDR2 as FRNRAP.

In nucleotides, the CDR3 is TGTGCCAGCAGCAATCGGGGGGGCACTGGAAACACCATATATTTT. Translation gives CASSNRGGTGNTIYF. The chain employs TRBV9 and TRBJ1-3, with TRBD1 as a possible D gene (6 bases). The V gene lost 4 bases and the J gene lost 2 bases, with 13 bases spanning the gap. Germline V CDR1 and CDR2: SGDLS, YYNGEE. The CDR3 contains 15 residues.

CDR3 loop: CASSLSQGQDAFF. DNA for the CDR3: TGTGCCAGCAGTTTGAGTCAGGGACAGGACGCTTTCTTT. V and J are TRBV12-3 or TRBV12-4 and TRBJ1-1, with 8 bases identical to TRBD1. This CDR3 contains 13 residues. The junction had 8 bases not matched to a gene; V was cut back by 3 bases and J by 11 bases.

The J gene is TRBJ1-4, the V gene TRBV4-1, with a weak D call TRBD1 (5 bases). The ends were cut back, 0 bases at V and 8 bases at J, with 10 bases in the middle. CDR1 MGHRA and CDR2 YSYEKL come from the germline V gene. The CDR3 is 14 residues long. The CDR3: CASSQETEREKLFF. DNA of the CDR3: TGCGCCAGCAGCCAAGAGACAGAGAGAGAAAAACTGTTTTTT.

CDR3 bases: TGTGCCAGCAGTTACGGTGGGCTTAGGAACACCGGGGAGCTGTTTTTT. As protein: CASSYGGLRNTGELFF. This chain uses TRBV6-5 with TRBJ2-2; D unresolved. CDR3 length: 16 residues. From germline, CDR1 is MNHEY and CDR2 SVGAGI. V was trimmed by 2 bases and J by 1 base, leaving 11 bases between them.

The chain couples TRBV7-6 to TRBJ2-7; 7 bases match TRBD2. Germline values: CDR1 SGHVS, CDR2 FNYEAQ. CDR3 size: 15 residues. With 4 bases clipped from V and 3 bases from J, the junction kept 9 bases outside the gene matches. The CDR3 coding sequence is TGTGCCAGCAGCTCCCAACTGGGGGGGAACTACGAGCAGTACTTC. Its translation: CASSSQLGGNYEQYF. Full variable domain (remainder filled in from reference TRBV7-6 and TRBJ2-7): GAGVSQSPRYKVTKRGQDVALRCDPISGHVSLYWYRQALGQGPEFLTYFNYEAQQDKSGLPNDRFSAERPEGSISTLTIQRTEQRDSAMYRCASSSQLGGNYEQYFGPGTRLTVT.

CDR3 nucleotide sequence: TGTGCCAGCAGCGTAGGGGCAGGGGGAAGAGGATATGGCTACACCTTC. The encoded protein is CASSVGAGGRGYGYTF. V is TRBV9 and J is TRBJ1-2, with 7 bases identical to TRBD1. The V gene's germline CDR1 is SGDLS and CDR2 YYNGEE. V shed 0 bases, J shed 5 bases, and the junction held 10 bases outside the gene matches. The CDR3 has 16 amino acids. The whole variable domain, filled in from reference TRBV9 and TRBJ1-2, reads DSGVTQTPKHLITATGQRVTLRCSPRSGDLSVYWYQQSLDQGLQFLIQYYNGEERAKGNILERFSAQQFPDLHSELNLSSLELGDSALYFCASSVGAGGRGYGYTFGSGTRLTVV.

The CDR3 sequence: CASSLEITDTQYF. The CDR3 nucleotides are TGTGCCAGCAGCTTGGAGATCACAGATACGCAGTATTTT. This sequence joins TRBV7-9 and TRBJ2-3; D gene unclear. The CDR3 covers 13 residues. Germline loops: CDR1 SEHNR, CDR2 FQNEAQ (reference sequence). Trimming took off 3 bases at V and 2 bases at J, with 6 bases between the two ends.

In DNA form, the CDR3 reads TGTGCCAGCAGTAGGGGACAGGGAATTAGACAACTGTTTTTT. Translated: CASSRGQGIRQLFF. This chain links TRBV6-5 with TRBJ1-4, with 9 bases that match TRBD1. J was trimmed by 12 bases and V by 5 bases; bases with no gene match: 10. The CDR3 spans 14 residues. Germline CDR1 is MNHEY and CDR2 is SVGAGI.